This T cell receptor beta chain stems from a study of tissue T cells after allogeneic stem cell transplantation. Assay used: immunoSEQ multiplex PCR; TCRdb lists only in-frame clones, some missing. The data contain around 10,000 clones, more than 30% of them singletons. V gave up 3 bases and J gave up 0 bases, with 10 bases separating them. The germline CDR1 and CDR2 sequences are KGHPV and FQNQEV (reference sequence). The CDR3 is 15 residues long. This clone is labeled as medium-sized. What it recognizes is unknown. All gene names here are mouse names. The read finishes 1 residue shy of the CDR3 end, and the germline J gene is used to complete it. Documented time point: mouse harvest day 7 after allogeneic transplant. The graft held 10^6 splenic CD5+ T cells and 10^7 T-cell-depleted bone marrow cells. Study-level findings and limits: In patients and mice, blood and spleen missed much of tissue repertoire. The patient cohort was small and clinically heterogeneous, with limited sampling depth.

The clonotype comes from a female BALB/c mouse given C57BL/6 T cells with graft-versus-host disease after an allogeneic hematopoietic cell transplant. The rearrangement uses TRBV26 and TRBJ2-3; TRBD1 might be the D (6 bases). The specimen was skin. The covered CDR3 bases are TGTGCCAGCAGTCTCGGGACATCTAGTGCAGAAACGCTGTAT. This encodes CASSLGTSSAETLY. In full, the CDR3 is CASSLGTSSAETLYF.